These 9 T cell receptor beta chains originate from one sample sequenced in a study of blood T cell repertoires in COVID-19. The repertoire was sequenced with immunoSEQ multiplex PCR; TCRdb's copy has only in-frame clones and lacks some. The sample yields roughly 290,000 clones, approximately 90% seen once. Sequences were obtained from peripheral blood. These receptor sequences come from a young man with acute or convalescent COVID-19.

The rearrangement links TRBV18 to TRBJ1-6; 8 nucleotides agree with TRBD1. CDR1 KGHSH and CDR2 LQKENI come from the germline V gene. The CDR3 contains 14 residues. Trimming removed 6 bases from V and 6 bases from J; junction bases left unmatched: 4. The CDR3 is CASSQDRANSPLHF. CDR3 sequence (DNA): TGTGCCAGCTCCCAGGACAGGGCTAATTCACCCCTCCACTTT.

This sequence joins TRBV11-3 and TRBJ2-1; 12 bases are a match to TRBD2. Germline loops: CDR1 SGHNT, CDR2 YENEEA. The CDR3 is made up of 14 amino acids. The ends lost 5 bases at V and 9 bases at J; junction bases unmatched: 5. CDR3 coding DNA: TGTGCCAGCAGCGCACTAGCGGGGGGAAGTGAGCAGTTCTTC. Its protein is CASSALAGGSEQFF.

This rearrangement joins TRBV18 to TRBJ1-3; D not resolved. Trimming pared 5 bases from V and 2 bases from J, leaving 10 bases between. The germline V gene encodes CDR1 KGHSH and CDR2 LQKENI. CDR3 length equals 14 residues. The CDR3 coding sequence is TGTGCCAGCTCAACCGGGAGTACTGGAAACACCATATATTTT. The encoded protein is CASSTGSTGNTIYF.

This chain joins TRBV4-1 and TRBJ2-1; 9 bases are a match to TRBD1. Germline loops: CDR1 MGHRA, CDR2 YSYEKL. J gave up 7 bases and V 1 base, and 11 bases lay outside the gene matches. The CDR3 is made up of 17 amino acids. CDR3 bases: TGCGCCAGCAGCCAAGGGCCGACAGGGGGGATAATGAATGAGCAGTTCTTC. It is translated as CASSQGPTGGIMNEQFF.

This rearrangement joins TRBV11-2 to TRBJ1-2; 10 nucleotides align to TRBD1. CDR3 size: 17 residues. Germline values: CDR1 SGHAT, CDR2 FQNNGV. J lost 3 bases, V lost 0 bases, and 7 bases had no gene match. The DNA for the CDR3 is TGTGCCAGCAGCTTAGACGTGGGACAGGGGAGGGACTATGGCTACACCTTC. Its protein product is CASSLDVGQGRDYGYTF.

This clone occurred once. V usage is TRBV10-1 and J usage is TRBJ1-4; D remains ambiguous. The V end was cut by 2 bases, the J end by 4 bases, with 5 bases between. The germline V gene encodes CDR1 WNHNN and CDR2 SYGVQD (reference sequence). The CDR3 sequence is 13 residues long. For the CDR3, the DNA is TGCGCCAGCAGTGAGGAGCATAATGAAAAACTGTTTTTT. It is translated as CASSEEHNEKLFF.

The rearrangement uses TRBV19 and TRBJ2-3, with TRBD1 as a possible D gene (5 bases). The germline gives CDR1 LNHDA, CDR2 SQIVND (reference sequence). The length of the CDR3 is 14 residues. V was cut by 7 bases and J by 0 bases, with 11 bases left in between. In nucleotides, the CDR3 is TGTGCCAGTACTTTTGGGGCTAGCACAGATACGCAGTATTTT. This translates into CASTFGASTDTQYF.

In DNA form, the CDR3 reads TGCGCCAGCAGCTTAGGGGAACGCACTGAAGCTTTCTTT. Amino acid sequence: CASSLGERTEAFF. V gene TRBV5-1 combines with J gene TRBJ1-1; D is perhaps TRBD1 (5 bases). The germline CDR1 and CDR2 sequences are SGHRS and YFSETQ. CDR3 size: 13 residues. The V and J ends lost 2 bases and 4 bases respectively, with 9 bases between them.

This clone was found a few times. V is TRBV3-1 (or the pseudogene TRBV3-2) and J is TRBJ2-7; 7 bases are shared with TRBD1. The germline V gene encodes CDR1 LGHDT and CDR2 YNNKEL (reference sequence). The CDR3 length is 12 residues. J was trimmed by 3 bases and V by 6 bases; bases with no gene match: 2. DNA of the CDR3: TGTGCCAGCAGGGACAGGTTCTACGAGCAGTACTTC. Encoded protein: CASRDRFYEQYF.